This T cell receptor beta chain derives from a study of blood T cell repertoires in COVID-19. As processed by the authors: Using reference gene primer amplification, nucleated cell counts were estimated. Measured with immunoSEQ multiplex PCR; TCRdb has only the in-frame clones, and not every one. V and J calls plus clone size are reproduced from that table; the DNA served to infer D and trimming. The sample contains about 150,000 clones, 80% to 90% of which appear only once. Germline CDR1 is SGHTA and CDR2 is FQGNSA. The V end was cut by 4 bases, the J end by 0 bases, with 9 bases between. The CDR3 has 15 residues. A word on this clone: This same CDR3 is encoded by further DNA sequences in the sample.

Sequenced material: PBMCs or T cells enriched from blood (not recorded which). The source is a man aged 50 to 60 who had recovered from COVID-19. J is TRBJ1-4 and V is TRBV7-2; weak D call: TRBD1 (5 bases). CDR3 loop: CASSSQGATNEKLFF. Written as DNA, the CDR3 is TGTGCCAGCAGCTCTCAGGGTGCAACTAATGAAAAACTGTTTTTT.